The 3 T cell receptor beta chains presented below share a single source sample, sequenced in a study of T cell repertoires and HLA-DP antigens. HeLa cells expressing allogeneic DPB1 restimulated the roughly 15-day-expanded CD4+ cells for about a day. Cells were stimulated with HeLa cells transduced with HLA-DPA1/DPB1, HLA-DM, invariant chain and CD80. Profiling relied on immunoSEQ multiplex PCR, and the TCRdb table lists in-frame clones only, not all of them. The sample contains over a thousand clones, approximately 70% of which appear only once. The sequencing input was CD137- CD4+ T cells from cultured PBMCs. The receptors come from a man aged 60 to 75 in good health and CMV-seronegative.

CDR3 sequence (DNA): TGCAGCGTTGAGTGGCAGTCCTATGGCTACACCTTC. This encodes CSVEWQSYGYTF. The chain uses TRBV29-1 and TRBJ1-2; D uncertain. There are 12 residues in the CDR3. The V end lost 3 bases, the J end lost 4 bases, and 9 bases lay between the germline ends. Germline CDR1 is SQVTM and CDR2 is ANQGSEA. Together with reference TRBV29-1 and TRBJ1-2, the CDR3 gives the full variable domain: SAVISQKPSRDICQRGTSLTIQCQVDSQVTMMFWYRQQPGQSLTLIATANQGSEATYESGFVIDKFPISRPNLTFSTLTVSNMSPEDSSIYLCSVEWQSYGYTFGSGTRLTVV.

Sample share makes this clone medium-sized. The chain uses TRBV7-6 and TRBJ2-5; TRBD1 agrees at 8 bases. This CDR3 region has 14 residues. Germline V gives CDR1 SGHVS, CDR2 FNYEAQ. Unmatched junction bases numbered 5, after V lost 5 bases and J lost 3 bases. CDR3 sequence: CASSGQGPKETQYF. DNA of the CDR3: TGTGCCAGCAGCGGACAGGGACCGAAAGAGACCCAGTACTTC.

This clone was detected only a few times. The chain is built from TRBV18 and TRBJ2-5; a weak D match, TRBD1 (6 bases). Trimming took off 6 bases at V and 5 bases at J, with 19 bases between the two ends. The germline V gene encodes CDR1 KGHSH and CDR2 LQKENI. The CDR3 length is 15 residues. This CDR3 reads CASSLNMGAGETQYF. CDR3 coding DNA: TGTGCCAGCTCCCTCAACATGGGGGCGGGCGAGACCCAGTACTTC.